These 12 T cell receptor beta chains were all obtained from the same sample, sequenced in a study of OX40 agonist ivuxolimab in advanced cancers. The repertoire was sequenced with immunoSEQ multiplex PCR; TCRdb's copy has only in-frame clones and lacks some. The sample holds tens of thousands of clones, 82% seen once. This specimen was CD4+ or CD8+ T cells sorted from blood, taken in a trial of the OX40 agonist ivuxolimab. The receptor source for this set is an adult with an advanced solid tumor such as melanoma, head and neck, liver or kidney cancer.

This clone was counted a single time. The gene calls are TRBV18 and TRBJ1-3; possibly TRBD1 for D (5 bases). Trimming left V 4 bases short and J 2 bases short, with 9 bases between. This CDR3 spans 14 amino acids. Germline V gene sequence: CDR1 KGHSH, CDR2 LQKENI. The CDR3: CASSRETAGNTIYF. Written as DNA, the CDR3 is TGTGCCAGCTCACGGGAGACAGCTGGAAACACCATATATTTT.

CDR3 DNA: TGTGCCAGCGGGGATTCACCCCTCCACTTT. Translated: CASGDSPLHF. This chain links TRBV6-1 with TRBJ1-6; no clear D gene. The ends were cut back, 8 bases at V and 8 bases at J, with 4 bases in the middle. The V gene's germline CDR1 is MNHNS and CDR2 SASEGT. The CDR3 runs 10 residues.

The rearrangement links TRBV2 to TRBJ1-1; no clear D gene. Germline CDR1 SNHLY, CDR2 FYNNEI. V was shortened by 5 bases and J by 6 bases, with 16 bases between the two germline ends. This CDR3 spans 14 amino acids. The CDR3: CASSLAGKVAEAFF. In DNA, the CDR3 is TGTGCCAGCAGTCTTGCGGGTAAAGTCGCTGAAGCTTTCTTT.

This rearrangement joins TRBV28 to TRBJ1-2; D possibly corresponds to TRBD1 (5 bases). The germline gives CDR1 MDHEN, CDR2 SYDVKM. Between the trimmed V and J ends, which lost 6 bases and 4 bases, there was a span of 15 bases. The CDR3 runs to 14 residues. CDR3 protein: CASSPPAGGYGYTF. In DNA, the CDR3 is TGTGCCAGCAGCCCCCCGGCGGGGGGCTATGGCTACACCTTC.

CDR3 sequence (DNA): TGCGCCAGCAGCCACACCGGGAGCTCCTATAATTCACCCCTCCACTTT. Amino acids: CASSHTGSSYNSPLHF. The chain recombines TRBV4-1 with TRBJ1-6; D remains unclear. This CDR3 is built from 16 residues. CDR1 MGHRA and CDR2 YSYEKL come from the germline V gene. Trimming removed 3 bases at V and 0 bases at J, with 9 bases between.

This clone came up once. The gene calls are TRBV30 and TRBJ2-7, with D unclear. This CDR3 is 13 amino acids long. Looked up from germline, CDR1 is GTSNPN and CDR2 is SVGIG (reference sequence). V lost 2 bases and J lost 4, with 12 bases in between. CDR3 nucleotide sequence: TGTGCCTGGAGTCTAGGTAACGGGTACGAGCAGTACTTC. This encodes CAWSLGNGYEQYF. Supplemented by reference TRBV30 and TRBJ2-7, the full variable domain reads SQTIHQWPATLVQPVGSPLSLECTVEGTSNPNLYWYRQAAGRGLQLLFYSVGIGQISSEVPQNLSASRPQDRQFILSSKKLLLSDSGFYLCAWSLGNGYEQYFGPGTRLTVT.

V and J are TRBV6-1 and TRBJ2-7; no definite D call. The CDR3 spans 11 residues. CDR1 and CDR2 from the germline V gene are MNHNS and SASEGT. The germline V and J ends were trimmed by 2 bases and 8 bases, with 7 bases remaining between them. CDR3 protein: CASSEWVKQYF. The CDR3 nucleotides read TGTGCCAGCAGTGAATGGGTGAAGCAGTACTTC.

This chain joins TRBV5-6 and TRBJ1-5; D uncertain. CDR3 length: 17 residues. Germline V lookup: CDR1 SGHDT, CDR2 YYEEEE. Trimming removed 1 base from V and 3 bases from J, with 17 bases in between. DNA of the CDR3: TGTGCCAGCAGCTTGTGGAGGGCCGCCGTTGTCAATCAGCCCCAGCATTTT. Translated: CASSLWRAAVVNQPQHF.

The CDR3 protein is CASSRLLGEKLFF. The CDR3 DNA reads TGCGCCAGCAGCCGCCTGCTGGGAGAAAAACTGTTTTTT. The chain carries TRBV4-1 and TRBJ1-4; D call uncertain. Germline lookup yields CDR1 MGHRA and CDR2 YSYEKL. V gave up 4 bases and J gave up 8 bases, with 11 bases separating them. The CDR3 is 13 amino acids.

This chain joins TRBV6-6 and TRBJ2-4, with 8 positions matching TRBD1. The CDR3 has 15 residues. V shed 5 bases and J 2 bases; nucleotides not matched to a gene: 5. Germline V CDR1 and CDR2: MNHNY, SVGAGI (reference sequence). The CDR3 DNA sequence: TGTGCCAGCAGTACGACAGGGGAAACCAAAAACATTCAGTACTTC. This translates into CASSTTGETKNIQYF.

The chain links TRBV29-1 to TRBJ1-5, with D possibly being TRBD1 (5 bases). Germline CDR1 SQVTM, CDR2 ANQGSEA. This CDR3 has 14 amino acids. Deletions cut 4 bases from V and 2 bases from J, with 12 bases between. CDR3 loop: CSVAKGSGNQPQHF. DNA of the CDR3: TGCAGCGTTGCGAAGGGGAGCGGCAATCAGCCCCAGCATTTT.

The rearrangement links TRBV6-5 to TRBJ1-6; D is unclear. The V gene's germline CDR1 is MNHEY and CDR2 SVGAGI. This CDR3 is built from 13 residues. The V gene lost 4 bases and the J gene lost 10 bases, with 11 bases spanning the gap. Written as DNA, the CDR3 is TGTGCCAGCAGTTCTGGGGTACTGTCACCCCTCCACTTT. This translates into CASSSGVLSPLHF.